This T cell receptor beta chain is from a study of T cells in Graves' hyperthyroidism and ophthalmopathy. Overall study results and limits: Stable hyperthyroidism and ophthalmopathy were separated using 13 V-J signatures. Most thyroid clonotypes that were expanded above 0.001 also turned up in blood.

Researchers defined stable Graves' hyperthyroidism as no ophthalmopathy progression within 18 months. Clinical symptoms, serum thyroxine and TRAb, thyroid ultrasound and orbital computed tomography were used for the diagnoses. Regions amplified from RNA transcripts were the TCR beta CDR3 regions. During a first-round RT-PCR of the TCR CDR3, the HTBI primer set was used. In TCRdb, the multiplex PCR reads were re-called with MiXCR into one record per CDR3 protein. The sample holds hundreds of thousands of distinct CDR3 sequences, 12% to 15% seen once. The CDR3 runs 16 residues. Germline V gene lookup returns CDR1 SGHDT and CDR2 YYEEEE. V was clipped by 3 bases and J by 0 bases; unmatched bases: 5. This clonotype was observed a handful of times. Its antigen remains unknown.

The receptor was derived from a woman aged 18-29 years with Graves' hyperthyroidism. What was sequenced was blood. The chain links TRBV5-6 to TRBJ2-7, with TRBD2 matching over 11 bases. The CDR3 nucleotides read TGTGCCAGCAGCTGGTTACTAGCGGGAGTCTCCTACGAGCAGTACTTC. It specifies CASSWLLAGVSYEQYF.